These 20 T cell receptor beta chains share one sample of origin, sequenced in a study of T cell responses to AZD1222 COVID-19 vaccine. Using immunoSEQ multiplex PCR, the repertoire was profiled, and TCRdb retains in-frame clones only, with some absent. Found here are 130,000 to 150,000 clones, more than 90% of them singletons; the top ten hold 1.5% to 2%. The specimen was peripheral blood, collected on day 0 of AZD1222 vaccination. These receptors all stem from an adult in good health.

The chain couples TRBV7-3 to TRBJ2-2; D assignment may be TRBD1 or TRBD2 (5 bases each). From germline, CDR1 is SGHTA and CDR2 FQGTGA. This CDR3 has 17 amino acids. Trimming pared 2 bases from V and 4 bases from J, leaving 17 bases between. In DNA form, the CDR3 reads TGTGCCAGCAGCTTAGGTTCAAGGGTTGGGGGCACCGGGGAGCTGTTTTTT. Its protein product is CASSLGSRVGGTGELFF.

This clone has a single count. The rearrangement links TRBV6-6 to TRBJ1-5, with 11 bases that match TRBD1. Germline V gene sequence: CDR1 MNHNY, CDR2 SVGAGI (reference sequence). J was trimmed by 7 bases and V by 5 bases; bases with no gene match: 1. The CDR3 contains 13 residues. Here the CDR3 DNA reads TGTGCCAGCAGTCGGGACAGGGGGCAGCCCCAGCATTTT. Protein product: CASSRDRGQPQHF.

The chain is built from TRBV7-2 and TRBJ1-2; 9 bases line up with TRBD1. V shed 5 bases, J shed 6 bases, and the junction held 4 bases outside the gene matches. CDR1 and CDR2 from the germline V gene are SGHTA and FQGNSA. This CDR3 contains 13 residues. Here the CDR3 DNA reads TGTGCCAGCAGCCCGGACAGGGGTGATGGCTACACCTTC. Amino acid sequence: CASSPDRGDGYTF.

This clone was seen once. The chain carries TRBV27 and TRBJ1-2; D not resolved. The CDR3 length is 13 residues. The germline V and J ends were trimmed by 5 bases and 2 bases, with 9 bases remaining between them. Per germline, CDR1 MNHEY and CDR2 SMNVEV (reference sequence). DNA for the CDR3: TGTGCCAGCAGTATTACACCCAACTATGGCTACACCTTC. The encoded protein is CASSITPNYGYTF.

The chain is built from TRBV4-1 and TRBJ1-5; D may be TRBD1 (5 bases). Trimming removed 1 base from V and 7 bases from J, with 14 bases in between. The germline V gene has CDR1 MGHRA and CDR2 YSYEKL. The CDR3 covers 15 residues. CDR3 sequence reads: CASSQATGLSQPQHF. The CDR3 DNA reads TGCGCCAGCAGCCAAGCCACAGGTCTTAGCCAGCCCCAGCATTTT.

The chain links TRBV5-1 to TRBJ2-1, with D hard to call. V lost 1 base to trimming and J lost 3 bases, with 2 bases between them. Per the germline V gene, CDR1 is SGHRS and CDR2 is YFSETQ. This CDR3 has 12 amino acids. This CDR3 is CASSLNYNEQFF. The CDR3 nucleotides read TGCGCCAGCAGCTTGAACTACAATGAGCAGTTCTTC.

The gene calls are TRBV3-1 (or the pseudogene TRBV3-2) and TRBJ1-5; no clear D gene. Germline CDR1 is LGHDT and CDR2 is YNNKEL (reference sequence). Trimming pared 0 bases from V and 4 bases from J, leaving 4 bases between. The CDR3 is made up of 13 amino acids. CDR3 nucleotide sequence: TGTGCCAGCAGCCAAGATCTAAATCAGCCCCAGCATTTT. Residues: CASSQDLNQPQHF.

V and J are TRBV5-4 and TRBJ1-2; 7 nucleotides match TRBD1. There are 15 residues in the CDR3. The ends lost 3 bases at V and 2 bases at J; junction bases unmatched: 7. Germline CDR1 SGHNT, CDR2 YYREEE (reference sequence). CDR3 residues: CASSSRTGFNYGYTF. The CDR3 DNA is TGTGCCAGCAGCTCCCGGACAGGTTTCAACTATGGCTACACCTTC.

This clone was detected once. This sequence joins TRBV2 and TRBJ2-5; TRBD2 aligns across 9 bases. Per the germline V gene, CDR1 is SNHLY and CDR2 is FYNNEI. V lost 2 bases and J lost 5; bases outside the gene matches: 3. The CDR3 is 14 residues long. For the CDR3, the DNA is TGTGCCAGCAGTGAAATAGCGGGAGTGGAGACCCAGTACTTC. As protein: CASSEIAGVETQYF. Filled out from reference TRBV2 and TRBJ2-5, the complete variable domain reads EPEVTQTPSHQVTQMGQEVILRCVPISNHLYFYWYRQILGQKVEFLVSFYNNEISEKSEIFDDQFSVERPDGSNFTLKIRSTKLEDSAMYFCASSEIAGVETQYFGPGTRLLVL.

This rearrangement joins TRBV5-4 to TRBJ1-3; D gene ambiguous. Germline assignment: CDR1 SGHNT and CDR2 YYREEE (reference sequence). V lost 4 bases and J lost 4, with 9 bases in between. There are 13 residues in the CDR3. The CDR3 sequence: CASSPSPGNTIYF. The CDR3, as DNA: TGTGCCAGCAGCCCCAGCCCAGGAAACACCATATATTTT.

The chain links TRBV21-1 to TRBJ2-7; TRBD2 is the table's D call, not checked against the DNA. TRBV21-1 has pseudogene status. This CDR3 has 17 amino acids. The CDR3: CASSKDTAGGYSYEQYF. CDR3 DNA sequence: TGTGCCAGCAGCAAAGACACAGCGGGAGGCTACTCCTACGAGCAGTACTTC.

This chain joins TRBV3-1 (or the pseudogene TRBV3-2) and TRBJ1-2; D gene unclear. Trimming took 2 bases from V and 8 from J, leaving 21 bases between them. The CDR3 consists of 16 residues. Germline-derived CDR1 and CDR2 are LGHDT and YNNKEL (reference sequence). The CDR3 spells CASSQTPWTAFEGYTF. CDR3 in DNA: TGTGCCAGCAGCCAAACACCGTGGACGGCCTTTGAGGGCTACACCTTC.

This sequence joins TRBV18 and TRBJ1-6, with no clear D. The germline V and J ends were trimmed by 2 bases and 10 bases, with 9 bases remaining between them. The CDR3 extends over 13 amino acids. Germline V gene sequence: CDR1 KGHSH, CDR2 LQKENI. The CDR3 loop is CASSPNTDSPLHF. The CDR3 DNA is TGTGCCAGCTCACCAAACACAGACTCACCCCTCCACTTT.

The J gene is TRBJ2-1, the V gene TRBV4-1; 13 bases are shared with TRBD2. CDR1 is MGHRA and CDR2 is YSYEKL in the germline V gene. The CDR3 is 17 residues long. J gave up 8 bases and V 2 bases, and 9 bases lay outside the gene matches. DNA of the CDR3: TGCGCCAGCAGCCAAATCAGGGCACTAGCGGGAGGGGATGAGCAGTTCTTC. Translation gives CASSQIRALAGGDEQFF.

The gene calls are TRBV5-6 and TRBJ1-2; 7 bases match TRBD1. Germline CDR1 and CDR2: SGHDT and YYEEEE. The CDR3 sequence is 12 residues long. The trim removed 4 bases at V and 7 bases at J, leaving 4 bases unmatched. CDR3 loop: CASSIGTVGYTF. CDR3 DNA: TGTGCCAGCAGCATAGGGACAGTTGGCTACACCTTC.

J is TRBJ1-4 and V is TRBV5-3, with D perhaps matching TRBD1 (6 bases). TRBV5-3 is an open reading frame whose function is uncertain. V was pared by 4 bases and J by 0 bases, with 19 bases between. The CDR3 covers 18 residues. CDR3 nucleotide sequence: TGTGCCAGAAGCCTAGCCTTCAGGGGCCCTGCAACTAATGAAAAACTGTTTTTT. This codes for CARSLAFRGPATNEKLFF.

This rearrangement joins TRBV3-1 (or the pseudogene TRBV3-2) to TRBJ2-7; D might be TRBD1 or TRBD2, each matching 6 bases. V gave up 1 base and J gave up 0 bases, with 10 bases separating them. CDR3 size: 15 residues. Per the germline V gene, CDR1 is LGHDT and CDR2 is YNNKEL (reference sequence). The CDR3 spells CASSQVRGLSYEQYF. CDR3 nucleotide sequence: TGTGCCAGCAGCCAAGTTCGGGGGCTCTCCTACGAGCAGTACTTC.

The CDR3 spells CASSQASGNTIYF. The CDR3, as DNA: TGTGCCAGCAGCCAGGCCTCTGGAAACACCATATATTTT. The rearrangement joins TRBV5-5 to TRBJ1-3; D is unclear. The CDR3 totals 13 residues. Germline V gene data show CDR1 as SGHKS and CDR2 as YYEKEE (reference sequence). V was shortened by 4 bases and J by 0 bases, with 5 bases between the two germline ends.

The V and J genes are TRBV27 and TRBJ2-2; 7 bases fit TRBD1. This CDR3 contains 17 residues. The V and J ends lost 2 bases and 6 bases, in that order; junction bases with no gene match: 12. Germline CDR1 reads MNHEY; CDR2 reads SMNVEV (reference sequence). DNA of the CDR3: TGTGCCAGCAGTTTAGTGATGGGACAGCTAGGCGCCGGGGAGCTGTTTTTT. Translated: CASSLVMGQLGAGELFF.

This CDR3 is CASSQTLREKLFF. CDR3 coding DNA: TGTGCCAGCAGCCAAACCCTAAGGGAAAAACTGTTTTTT. This chain uses TRBV3-1 (or the pseudogene TRBV3-2) with TRBJ1-4; D not resolved. V was clipped by 2 bases and J by 8 bases, with 9 bases between them. Germline V CDR1 and CDR2: LGHDT, YNNKEL (reference sequence). This CDR3 is built from 13 residues.